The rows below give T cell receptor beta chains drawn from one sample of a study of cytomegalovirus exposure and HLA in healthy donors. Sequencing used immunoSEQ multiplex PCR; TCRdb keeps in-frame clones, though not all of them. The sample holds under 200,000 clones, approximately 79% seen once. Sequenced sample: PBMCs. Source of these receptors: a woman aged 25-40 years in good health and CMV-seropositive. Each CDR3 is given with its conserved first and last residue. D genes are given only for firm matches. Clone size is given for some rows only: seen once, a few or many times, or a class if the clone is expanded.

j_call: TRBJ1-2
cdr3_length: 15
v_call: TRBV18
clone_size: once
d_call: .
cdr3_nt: TGTGCCAGCTCACCGCTAACGACATCCTTCTATGGCTACACCTTC
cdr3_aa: CASSPLTTSFYGYTF

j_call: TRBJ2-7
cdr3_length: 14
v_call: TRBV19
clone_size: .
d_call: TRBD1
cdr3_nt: TGTGCCAGTAGTGATGACAGGGGATTCTACGAGCAGTACTTC
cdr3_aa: CASSDDRGFYEQYF

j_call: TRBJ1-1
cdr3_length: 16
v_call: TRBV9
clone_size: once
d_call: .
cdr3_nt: TGTGCCAGCAGCGTAGGGACAGAAAGTTTGAACACTGAAGCTTTCTTT
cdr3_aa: CASSVGTESLNTEAFF

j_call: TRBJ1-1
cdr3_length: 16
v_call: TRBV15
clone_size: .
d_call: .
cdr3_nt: TGTGCCACCAGCAGAGATGGAAGGACAGCGAACACTGAAGCTTTCTTT
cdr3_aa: CATSRDGRTANTEAFF

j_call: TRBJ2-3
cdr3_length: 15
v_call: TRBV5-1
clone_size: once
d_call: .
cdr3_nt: TGCGCCAGCAGCCGGACCACAGGGCGTGCAGATACGCAGTATTTT
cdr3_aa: CASSRTTGRADTQYF

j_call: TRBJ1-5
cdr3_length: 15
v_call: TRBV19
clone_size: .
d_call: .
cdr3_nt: TGTGCCAGTAGTATAGTCAGGGAAACCAATCAGCCCCAGCATTTT
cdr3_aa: CASSIVRETNQPQHF

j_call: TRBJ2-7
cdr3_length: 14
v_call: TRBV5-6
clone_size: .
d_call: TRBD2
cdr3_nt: TGTGCCAGCAGCTTGGCGACTAGCTTCTACGAGCAGTGCTTC
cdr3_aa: CASSLATSFYEQCF

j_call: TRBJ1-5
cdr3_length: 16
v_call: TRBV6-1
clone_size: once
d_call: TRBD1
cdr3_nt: TGTGCCAGCAGCGAAGGGACAGCAGGGGTGTCTCAGCCCCAGCATTTT
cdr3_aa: CASSEGTAGVSQPQHF

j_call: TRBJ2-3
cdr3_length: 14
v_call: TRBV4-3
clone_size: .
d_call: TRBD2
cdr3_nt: TGCGCCAGCAGCCACGGGGGGGAGGGGGATACGCAGTATTTT
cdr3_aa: CASSHGGEGDTQYF

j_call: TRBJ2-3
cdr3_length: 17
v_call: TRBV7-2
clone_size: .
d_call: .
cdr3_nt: TGTGCCAGCAGCTTAGAGTTCCGCGGGGCCACGGGGGATACGCAGTATTTT
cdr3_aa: CASSLEFRGATGDTQYF

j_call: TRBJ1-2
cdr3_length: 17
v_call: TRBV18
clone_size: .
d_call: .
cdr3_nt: TGTGCCAGCTCACCATTAGGCCCGGGGACTAGGGTCTATGGCTACACCTTC
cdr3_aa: CASSPLGPGTRVYGYTF

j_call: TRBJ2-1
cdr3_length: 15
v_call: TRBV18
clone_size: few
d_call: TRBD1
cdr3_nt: TGTGCCAGCTCACCGAAGGACAGGGGGGAGAATGAGCAGTTCTTC
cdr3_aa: CASSPKDRGENEQFF

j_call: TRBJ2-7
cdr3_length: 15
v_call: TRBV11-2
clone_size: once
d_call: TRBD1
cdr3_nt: TGTGCCAGCAGCTTAGCCGGGACAGCCTCCTACGAGCAGTACTTC
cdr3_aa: CASSLAGTASYEQYF

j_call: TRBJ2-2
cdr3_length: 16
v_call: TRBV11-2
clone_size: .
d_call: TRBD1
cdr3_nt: TGTGCCAGCAGCTCGGAGACAGGGTCAAACACCGGGGAGCTGTTTTTT
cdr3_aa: CASSSETGSNTGELFF

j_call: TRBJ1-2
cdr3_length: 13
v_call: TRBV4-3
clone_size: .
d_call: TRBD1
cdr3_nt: TGCGCCAGCAGCCATATCGGGACAGTCGGCTACACCTTC
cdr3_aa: CASSHIGTVGYTF

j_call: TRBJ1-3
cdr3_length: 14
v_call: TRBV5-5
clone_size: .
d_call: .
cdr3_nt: TGTGCCAGCAAGGGGGAATTCTCTGGAAACACCATATATTTT
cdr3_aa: CASKGEFSGNTIYF

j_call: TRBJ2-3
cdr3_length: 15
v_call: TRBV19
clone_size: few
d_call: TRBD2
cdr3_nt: TGTGCCAGTAGTATCGCTAGCGGGAGTACAGATACGCAGTATTTT
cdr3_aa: CASSIASGSTDTQYF

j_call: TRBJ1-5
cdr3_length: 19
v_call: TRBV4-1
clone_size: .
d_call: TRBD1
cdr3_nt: TGCGCCAGCAGCCCGTACCGGGGGGACAGGGGCTCCTCTAATCAGCCCCAGCATTTT
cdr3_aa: CASSPYRGDRGSSNQPQHF

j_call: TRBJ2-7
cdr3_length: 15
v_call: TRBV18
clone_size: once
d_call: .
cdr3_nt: TGTGCCAGCTCACTAATAAGCGGGCCGACCTACGAGCAGTACTTC
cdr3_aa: CASSLISGPTYEQYF

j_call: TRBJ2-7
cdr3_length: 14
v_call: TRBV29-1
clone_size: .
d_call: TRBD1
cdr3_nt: TGCAGCGTCCGGGGGACAGGGGAAGGGTACGAGCAGTACTTC
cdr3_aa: CSVRGTGEGYEQYF

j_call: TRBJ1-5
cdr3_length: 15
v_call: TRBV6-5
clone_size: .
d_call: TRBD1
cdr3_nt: TGTGCCACCCCGGGGGCGGGACAGAAGAATCAGCCCCAGCATTTT
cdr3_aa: CATPGAGQKNQPQHF

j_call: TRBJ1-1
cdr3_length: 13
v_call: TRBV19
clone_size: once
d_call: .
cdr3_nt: TGTGCCAGTAGTCGACTCATGAACACTGAAGCTTTCTTT
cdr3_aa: CASSRLMNTEAFF

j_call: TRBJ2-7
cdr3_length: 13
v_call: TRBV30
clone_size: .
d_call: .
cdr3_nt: TGTGCCTGGAGTGTGGACAGAGACTACGAGCAGTACTTC
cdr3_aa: CAWSVDRDYEQYF

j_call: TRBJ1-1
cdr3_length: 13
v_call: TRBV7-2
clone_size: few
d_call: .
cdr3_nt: TGTGCCAGCAGCTTACAGGTGAACACTGAAGCTTTCTTT
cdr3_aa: CASSLQVNTEAFF

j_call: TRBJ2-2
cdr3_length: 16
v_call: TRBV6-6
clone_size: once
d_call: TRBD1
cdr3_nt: TGTGCCAGCAGTTACAGACAGGGGGCTAACACCGGGGAGCTGTTTTTT
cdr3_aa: CASSYRQGANTGELFF

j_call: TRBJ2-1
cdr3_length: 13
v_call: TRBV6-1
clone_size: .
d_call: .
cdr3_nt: TGTGCCAGCAGGGAGATAGCGAGCAATGAGCAGTTCTTC
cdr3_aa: CASREIASNEQFF

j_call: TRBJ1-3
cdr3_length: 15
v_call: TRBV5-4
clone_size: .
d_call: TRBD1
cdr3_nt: TGTGCCAGCAGCTTCGCAGGGGGCTCTGGAAACACCATATATTTT
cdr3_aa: CASSFAGGSGNTIYF

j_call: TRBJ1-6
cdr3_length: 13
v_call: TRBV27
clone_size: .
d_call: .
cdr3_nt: TGTGCCAGCAGTGTCGGGTACAATTCACCCCTCCACTTT
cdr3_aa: CASSVGYNSPLHF

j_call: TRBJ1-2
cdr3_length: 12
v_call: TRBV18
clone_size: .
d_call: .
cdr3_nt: TGTGCCAGCTCACGCGAAAACTATGGCTACACCTTC
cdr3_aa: CASSRENYGYTF

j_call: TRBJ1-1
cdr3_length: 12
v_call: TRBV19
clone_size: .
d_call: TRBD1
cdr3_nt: TGTGCCAGTAGTACAAGGGACAGGTTGGCTTTCTTT
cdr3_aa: CASSTRDRLAFF

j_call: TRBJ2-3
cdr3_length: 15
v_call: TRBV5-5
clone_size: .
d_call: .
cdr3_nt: TGTGCCAGCGGTGGGCGGGCTCCTCAAGAGATTACGCAGTATTTT
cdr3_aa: CASGGRAPQEITQYF

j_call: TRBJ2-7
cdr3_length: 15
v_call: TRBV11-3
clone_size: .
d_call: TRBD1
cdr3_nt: TGTGCCAGCAGCACCCGACAGGGGAGCTCCTACGAGCAGTACTTC
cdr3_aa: CASSTRQGSSYEQYF

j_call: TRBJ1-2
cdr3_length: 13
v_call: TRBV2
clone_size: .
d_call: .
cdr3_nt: TGTGCCAGCAGTGAGACAGCGCTCTATGGCTACACCTTC
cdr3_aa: CASSETALYGYTF

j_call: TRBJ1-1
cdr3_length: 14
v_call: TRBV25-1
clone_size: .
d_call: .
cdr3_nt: TGTGCCAGCAGTGAATTGGTGGGGGGCACTGAAGCTTTCTTT
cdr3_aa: CASSELVGGTEAFF

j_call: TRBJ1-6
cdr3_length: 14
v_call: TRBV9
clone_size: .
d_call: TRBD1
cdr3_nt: TGTGCCAGCAGCGTAGAAGGGACAGTCTCCCCCCTCCACTTT
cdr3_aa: CASSVEGTVSPLHF

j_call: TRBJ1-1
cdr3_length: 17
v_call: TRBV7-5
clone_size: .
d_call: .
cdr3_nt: TGTGCCAGAAGCTCTGGCAGGGGGCTTCCGTCTGCCGCTGAAGCTTTCTTT
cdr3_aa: CARSSGRGLPSAAEAFF

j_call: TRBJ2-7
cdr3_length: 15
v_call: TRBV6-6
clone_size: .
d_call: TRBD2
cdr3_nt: TGTGCCAGCAGTTACCCTGACGGGGGGGACTACGAGCAGTACTTC
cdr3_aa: CASSYPDGGDYEQYF

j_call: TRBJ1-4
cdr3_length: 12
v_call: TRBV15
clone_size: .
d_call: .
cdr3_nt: TGTGCCACCAGCAGAGGTCCCCTCGAACTGTTTTTT
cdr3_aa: CATSRGPLELFF

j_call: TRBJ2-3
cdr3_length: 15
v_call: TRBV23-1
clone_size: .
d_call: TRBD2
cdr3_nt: TGCGCCAGCAGTCAGGCGGGAGGGCCCGCGAGTACGCAGTATTTT
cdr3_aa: CASSQAGGPASTQYF

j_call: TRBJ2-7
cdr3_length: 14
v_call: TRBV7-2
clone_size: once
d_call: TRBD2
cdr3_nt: TGTGCCAGCAGCTTAGCGGGAGGGAACTACGAGCAGTACTTC
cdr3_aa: CASSLAGGNYEQYF

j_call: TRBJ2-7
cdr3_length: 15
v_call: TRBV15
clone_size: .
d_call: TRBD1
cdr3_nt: TGTGCCACCAGCAGAACCCGACAGGGTAACTACGAGCAGTACTTC
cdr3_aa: CATSRTRQGNYEQYF

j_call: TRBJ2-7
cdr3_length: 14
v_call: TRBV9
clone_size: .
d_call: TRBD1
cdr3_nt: TGTGCCAGCAGCGGCGACAGGGGAATCCACGAGCAGTACTTC
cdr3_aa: CASSGDRGIHEQYF

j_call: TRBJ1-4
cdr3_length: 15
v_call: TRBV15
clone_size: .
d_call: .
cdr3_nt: TGTGCCACCAGCAGAGATCTGGTCTGGGGAGGAAAACTGTTTTTT
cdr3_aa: CATSRDLVWGGKLFF

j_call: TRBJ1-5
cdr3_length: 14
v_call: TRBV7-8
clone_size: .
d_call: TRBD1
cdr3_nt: TGTGCCAGCAGCACCGACAGGGAAGGTCAGCCCCAGCATTTT
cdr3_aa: CASSTDREGQPQHF

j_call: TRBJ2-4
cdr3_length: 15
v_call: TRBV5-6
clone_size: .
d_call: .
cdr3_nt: TGTGCCAGCAGCCCGCTTCTGGAGCAAAAAAACATTCAGTACTTC
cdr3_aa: CASSPLLEQKNIQYF

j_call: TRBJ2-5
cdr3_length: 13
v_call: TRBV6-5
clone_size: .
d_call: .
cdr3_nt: TGTGCCAGCAGTCTCAGGGAGGAAGAGACCCAGTACTTC
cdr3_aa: CASSLREEETQYF

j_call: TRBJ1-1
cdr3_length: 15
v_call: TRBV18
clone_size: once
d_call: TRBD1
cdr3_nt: TGTGCCAGCTCACCACCTGCGAGGGGACAGGGGGGGACTTTCTTT
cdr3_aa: CASSPPARGQGGTFF

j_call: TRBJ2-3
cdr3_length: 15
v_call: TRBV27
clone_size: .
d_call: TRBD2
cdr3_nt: TGTGCCAGCAGTTTCCAGCGGGAGGTAACAGATACGCAGTATTTT
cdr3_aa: CASSFQREVTDTQYF

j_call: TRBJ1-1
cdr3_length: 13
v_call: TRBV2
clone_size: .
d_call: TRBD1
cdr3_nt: TGTGCCAGCAGTTCAACAGGGGGCACTGAAGCTTTCTTT
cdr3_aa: CASSSTGGTEAFF